The present T cell receptor (beta chain) was sequenced within a study of identical twins. The CDR3 loop spans 13 amino acids. V shed 6 bases, J shed 7 bases, and the junction held 5 bases outside the gene matches. The table lists this clonotype with many counts. Its antigen is not identified. Each CDR3 protein gets one entry after TCRdb re-called the 5' RACE reads with MiXCR. This table has fewer than 250,000 distinct CDR3 sequences, around 7% appearing once. Findings and caveats of the study: Conclusions were based on cross-sectional statistical analysis, without following the same donors. Twins shared beta out-of-frame sequences in excess, but this excess was weaker.

The sample was also linked to a second study, of yellow fever vaccine responses in identical twins.

The V and J genes are TRBV12-3 or TRBV12-4 and TRBJ1-4; TRBD1 aligns across 7 bases. Sequencing input: memory (CD45RO+) T cells sorted from blood. The clonotype originates from a woman aged 18-35 years in good health. The CDR3 protein is CASRRGRSEKLFF. The CDR3 nucleotides are TGTGCCAGCAGAAGGGGGCGGAGTGAAAAACTGTTTTTT.